A single sample gave rise to the 16 T cell receptor beta chains below, sequenced in a study of vaccination and CD4 T cells after COVID-19. Cultured CD4+ T cells had their DNA profiled by the Oncomine TCR Beta short-read assay. TCRdb re-analysed the PCR reads in MiXCR, keeping a single row per CDR3 protein. The repertoire includes 15,000 to 20,000 distinct CDR3 sequences, under 30% of them detected once, and more than 15% sits in the top ten. The antigens these receptors bind are not known. Treatment noted: roughly 10-day PBMC culture with coronavirus spike peptide pools or control peptides (ViraFEST assay). Sequencing was carried out using cultured CD4+ T cells from blood. Receptors originate from a human donor with COVID-19.

The gene calls are TRBV2 and TRBJ1-1, with 7 bases lining up with TRBD1. V gave up 8 bases and J gave up 6 bases; unmatched junction bases: 15. The CDR3 runs 15 residues. From germline, CDR1 is SNHLY and CDR2 FYNNEI. The CDR3 sequence is CASSGQIGVLAEAFF. CDR3 nucleotide sequence: TGTGCCAGCTCGGGACAGATCGGGGTATTGGCTGAAGCTTTCTTT.

This clonotype was seen a handful of times. The chain is built from TRBV6-5 and TRBJ2-7; D gene ambiguous. The germline CDR1 and CDR2 sequences are MNHEY and SVGAGI. V was shortened by 0 bases and J by 1 base, with 16 bases between the two germline ends. CDR3 length: 17 amino acids. CDR3 in amino acids: CASSYSPTKAWSYEQYF. Written as DNA, the CDR3 is TGTGCCAGCAGTTACTCTCCGACCAAAGCCTGGTCCTACGAGCAGTACTTC.

This clonotype was recorded a few times. The chain combines TRBV2 with TRBJ1-1, with D possibly matching TRBD1 (5 bases). Trimming left V 7 bases short and J 4 bases short, with 19 bases between. This CDR3 spans 15 amino acids. Germline assignment: CDR1 SNHLY and CDR2 FYNNEI. This chain's CDR3 is CASTVGQGRGTEAFF. The CDR3 nucleotides read TGTGCCAGCACTGTCGGGCAGGGACGGGGCACTGAAGCTTTCTTT.

CDR3 sequence: CASSQDSRGGQETQYF. CDR3 DNA sequence: TGCGCCAGCAGCCAAGACTCGCGGGGGGGCCAAGAGACCCAGTACTTC. This chain links TRBV4-1 with TRBJ2-5, with TRBD2 matching over 9 bases. This CDR3 spans 16 amino acids. The V gene's germline CDR1 is MGHRA and CDR2 YSYEKL. Losses at the gene ends were 0 bases for V and 1 base for J; bases not matched to a gene: 3.

This clonotype was seen a handful of times. This chain links TRBV11-1 with TRBJ2-5; D is possibly TRBD1 (6 bases). The CDR3 runs to 14 residues. Germline V CDR1 and CDR2: SGHAT, FQDESV (reference sequence). The V gene lost 8 bases and the J gene lost 1 base, with 14 bases spanning the gap. The DNA of the CDR3 is TGTGCCAGCGCAAACAGGGCCACCCAAGAGACCCAGTACTTC. Translated: CASANRATQETQYF.

A word on this clonotype: At one of its ends the junction is not consistent with the germline gene, which may arise from a read error. The chain uses TRBV25-1 and TRBJ2-5; D call uncertain. The CDR3 totals 15 residues. Looked up from germline, CDR1 is MGHDK and CDR2 is SYGVNS. For the CDR3, the DNA is TGTGCCGGCAGAAGATGGGTGGCGGACCAAGAGACCCAGTACTTC. Translation: CAGRRWVADQETQYF. The full variable domain, its missing parts supplied by reference TRBV25-1 and TRBJ2-5, is EADIYQTPRYLVIGTGKKITLECSQTMGHDKMYWYQQDPGMELHLIHYSYGVNSTEKGDLSSESTVSRIRTEHFPLTLESARPSHTSQYLCAGRRWVADQETQYFGPGTRLLVL.

The chain employs TRBV29-1 and TRBJ1-2; possibly TRBD1 for D (6 bases). The CDR3 is 12 residues long. Germline V gene sequence: CDR1 SQVTM, CDR2 ANQGSEA. V was shortened by 6 bases and J by 10 bases, with 18 bases between the two germline ends. The CDR3 sequence is CSVGRTGGFYTF. The CDR3 region has the DNA TGCAGCGTGGGAAGGACGGGGGGCTTCTACACCTTC.

The rearrangement links TRBV7-2 to TRBJ2-3, with D unresolved. The CDR3 contains 14 residues. CDR1 is SGHTA, CDR2 FQGNSA, per germline. V was pared by 0 bases and J by 0 bases, with 4 bases between. The CDR3 nucleotides are TGTGCCAGCAGCTTAGCTTCTAGCACAGATACGCAGTATTTT. It yields the protein CASSLASSTDTQYF.

The chain carries TRBV12-3 or TRBV12-4 and TRBJ1-5; possible D gene TRBD1, 5 bases. V lost 6 bases and J 7 bases, leaving 19 bases between the germline ends. The CDR3 runs 15 residues. CDR3 in amino acids: CASSPTGREEQPQHF. DNA of the CDR3: TGTGCCAGCAGCCCGACGGGCAGGGAGGAACAGCCCCAGCATTTT.

The chain links TRBV10-2 to TRBJ1-2; no clear D gene. Per germline, CDR1 WSHSY and CDR2 SAAADI. This CDR3 contains 11 residues. V was clipped by 2 bases and J by 9 bases, with 7 bases between them. For the CDR3, the DNA is TGCGCCAGCAGTGAGAAAGGGAGCTACACCTTC. Protein sequence: CASSEKGSYTF.

This clonotype has a handful of counts. The genes are TRBV20-1 and TRBJ2-1; D may be TRBD1 (5 bases). Germline CDR1 reads DFQATT; CDR2 reads SNEGSKA (reference sequence). The CDR3 has 16 residues. Trimming removed 3 bases at V and 6 bases at J, with 21 bases between. The DNA of the CDR3 is TGCAGTGCTAGTGGGGCAGGATCGATGGGATCCAATGAGCAGTTCTTC. Translating it yields CSASGAGSMGSNEQFF.

The CDR3 reads CASRSGTQPNTGELFF. CDR3 in DNA: TGTGCCAGCAGAAGCGGGACACAACCGAACACCGGGGAGCTGTTTTTT. The chain couples TRBV5-4 to TRBJ2-2; D is perhaps TRBD2 (7 bases). Trimming stripped 5 bases from V and 0 bases from J, with 14 bases between. The germline CDR1 and CDR2 sequences are SGHNT and YYREEE (reference sequence). CDR3 size: 16 residues.

This clonotype was seen a few times. This sequence joins TRBV6-1 and TRBJ2-5; 7 bases are a match to TRBD1. The CDR3 has 14 amino acids. J gave up 6 bases and V 8 bases, and 12 bases lay outside the gene matches. Germline-derived CDR1 and CDR2 are MNHNS and SASEGT. The DNA for the CDR3 is TGTGCCAGCGCAGTGAGACAGGGTAGAAAGACCCAGTACTTC. Translation gives CASAVRQGRKTQYF.

The V gene is TRBV1, the J gene TRBJ2-3; whether TRBD2, the table's D call, matches the DNA was not checked. TRBV1 is listed as a pseudogene. This CDR3 spans 15 amino acids. CDR3 amino acids: CTSSLLAGNTDTQYF. CDR3 coding DNA: TGCACCAGCAGCCTACTAGCGGGAAATACAGATACGCAGTATTTT.

This clonotype was detected only a few times. The rearrangement joins TRBV6-4 to TRBJ2-2, with 8 nucleotides matching TRBD2. CDR1 is MRHNA, CDR2 SNTAGT, per germline. The length of the CDR3 is 18 residues. V lost 0 bases, J lost 6 bases, and 12 bases stayed unmatched. CDR3: CASSDSPYGGAPSGELFF. The CDR3 bases are TGTGCCAGCAGTGACTCGCCCTACGGGGGGGCCCCTTCCGGGGAGCTGTTTTTT.

The chain joins TRBV20-1 to TRBJ2-5, with a weak D call TRBD1 (6 bases). V dropped 5 bases and J dropped 3 bases, with 13 bases sitting between them. CDR3 length: 13 residues. Germline V gives CDR1 DFQATT, CDR2 SNEGSKA (reference sequence). The CDR3 DNA reads TGCAGTGCTGATAACACAGGGAAAGAGACCCAGTACTTC. Protein product: CSADNTGKETQYF.